One and the same sample provided the 2 T cell receptor beta chains below, sequenced in a study of blood T cell repertoires in COVID-19. Produced via immunoSEQ multiplex PCR; TCRdb's table is partial and in-frame only. This sample carries under 450,000 clones, approximately 88% of them seen once, and the ten largest clones take around an eighth. Sequencing used peripheral blood. The receptors originated from a woman between 50 and 59 years old with COVID-19, enrolled during active disease.

J is TRBJ1-6 and V is TRBV19, with D maybe TRBD1 (5 bases). Between the trimmed V and J ends, which lost 3 bases and 5 bases, there was a span of 11 bases. CDR3 length: 15 amino acids. The V gene's germline CDR1 is LNHDA and CDR2 SQIVND (reference sequence). The CDR3 is CASSIGANDNSPLHF. The CDR3 coding sequence is TGTGCCAGTAGTATTGGGGCAAACGATAATTCACCCCTCCACTTT.

The chain employs TRBV2 and TRBJ2-7; D perhaps matches TRBD1 (6 bases). This CDR3 has 15 residues. V lost 7 bases, J lost 0 bases, and 16 bases lay in between. CDR1 and CDR2 (germline): SNHLY, FYNNEI. The CDR3 spells CASNAGTSVSYEQYF. CDR3 DNA: TGTGCCAGCAACGCTGGGACAAGCGTCTCCTACGAGCAGTACTTC. Full variable domain (missing parts from reference TRBV2 and TRBJ2-7): EPEVTQTPSHQVTQMGQEVILRCVPISNHLYFYWYRQILGQKVEFLVSFYNNEISEKSEIFDDQFSVERPDGSNFTLKIRSTKLEDSAMYFCASNAGTSVSYEQYFGPGTRLTVT.